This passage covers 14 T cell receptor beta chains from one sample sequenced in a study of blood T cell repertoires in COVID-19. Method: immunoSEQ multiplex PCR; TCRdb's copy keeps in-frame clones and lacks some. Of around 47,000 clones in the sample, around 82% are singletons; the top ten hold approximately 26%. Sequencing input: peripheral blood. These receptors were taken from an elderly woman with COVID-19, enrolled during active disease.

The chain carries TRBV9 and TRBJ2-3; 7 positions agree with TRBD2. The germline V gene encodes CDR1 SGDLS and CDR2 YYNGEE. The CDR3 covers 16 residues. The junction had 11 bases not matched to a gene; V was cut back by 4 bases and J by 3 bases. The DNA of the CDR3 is TGTGCCAGCAGCCCCTACTGGGGGGAGGGGACAGATACGCAGTATTTT. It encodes CASSPYWGEGTDTQYF.

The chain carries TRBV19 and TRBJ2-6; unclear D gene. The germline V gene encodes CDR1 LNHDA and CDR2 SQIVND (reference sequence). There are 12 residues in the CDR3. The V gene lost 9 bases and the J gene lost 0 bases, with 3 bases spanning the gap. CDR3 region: CASNSGANVLTF. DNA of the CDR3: TGTGCCAGCAACTCTGGGGCCAACGTCCTGACTTTC.

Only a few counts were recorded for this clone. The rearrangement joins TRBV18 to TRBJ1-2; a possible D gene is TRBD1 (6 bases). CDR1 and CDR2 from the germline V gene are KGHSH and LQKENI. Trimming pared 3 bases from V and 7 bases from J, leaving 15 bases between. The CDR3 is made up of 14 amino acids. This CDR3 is CASSPYRDSGGYTF. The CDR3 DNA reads TGTGCCAGCTCACCCTACAGGGATTCTGGTGGCTACACCTTC.

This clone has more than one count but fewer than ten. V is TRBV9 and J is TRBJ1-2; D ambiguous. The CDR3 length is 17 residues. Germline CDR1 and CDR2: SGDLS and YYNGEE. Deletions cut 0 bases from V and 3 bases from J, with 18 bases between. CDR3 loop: CASSVDRFVKPYYGYTF. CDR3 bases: TGTGCCAGCAGCGTAGACCGATTCGTCAAGCCTTACTATGGCTACACCTTC.

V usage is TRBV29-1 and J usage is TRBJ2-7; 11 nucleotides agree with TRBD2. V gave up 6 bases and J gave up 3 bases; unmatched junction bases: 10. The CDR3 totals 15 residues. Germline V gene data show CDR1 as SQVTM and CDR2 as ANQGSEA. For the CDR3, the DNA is TGCAGCGTGAGGGGCGCGGGACTAGCGGTCTACGAGCAGTACTTC. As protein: CSVRGAGLAVYEQYF.

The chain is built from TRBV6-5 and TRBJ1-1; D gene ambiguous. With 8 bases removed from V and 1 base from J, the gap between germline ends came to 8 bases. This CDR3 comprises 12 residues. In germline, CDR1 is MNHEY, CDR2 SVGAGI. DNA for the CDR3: TGTGCCAGCTGTAGTTCGAACACTGAAGCTTTCTTT. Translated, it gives CASCSSNTEAFF.

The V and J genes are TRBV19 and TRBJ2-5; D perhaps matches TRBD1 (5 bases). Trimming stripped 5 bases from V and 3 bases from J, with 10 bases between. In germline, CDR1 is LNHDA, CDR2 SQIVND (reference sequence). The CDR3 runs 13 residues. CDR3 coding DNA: TGTGCCAGTAGTGGGGCCCTCAAAGAGACCCAGTACTTC. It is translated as CASSGALKETQYF.

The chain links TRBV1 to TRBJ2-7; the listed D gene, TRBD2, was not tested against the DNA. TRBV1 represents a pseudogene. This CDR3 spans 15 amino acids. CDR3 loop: CTSSPRKGGRGEQYF. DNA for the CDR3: TGCACCAGCAGCCCAAGGAAGGGCGGGAGGGGTGAGCAGTACTTC.

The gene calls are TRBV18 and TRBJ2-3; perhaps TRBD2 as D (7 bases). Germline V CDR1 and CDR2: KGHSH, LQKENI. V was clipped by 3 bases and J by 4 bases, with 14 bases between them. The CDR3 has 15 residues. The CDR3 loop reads CASSPNRGASDTQYF. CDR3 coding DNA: TGTGCCAGCTCACCTAATCGGGGGGCGTCAGATACGCAGTATTTT.

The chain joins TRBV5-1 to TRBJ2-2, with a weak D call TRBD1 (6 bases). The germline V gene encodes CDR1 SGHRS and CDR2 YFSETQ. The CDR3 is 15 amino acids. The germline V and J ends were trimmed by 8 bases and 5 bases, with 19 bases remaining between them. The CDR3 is CASMSGVATTGELFF. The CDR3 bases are TGCGCCAGTATGTCAGGGGTTGCGACAACCGGGGAGCTGTTTTTT. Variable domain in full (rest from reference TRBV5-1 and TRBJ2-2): KAGVTQTPRYLIKTRGQQVTLSCSPISGHRSVSWYQQTPGQGLQFLFEYFSETQRNKGNFPGRFSGRQFSNSRSEMNVSTLELGDSALYLCASMSGVATTGELFFGEGSRLTVL.

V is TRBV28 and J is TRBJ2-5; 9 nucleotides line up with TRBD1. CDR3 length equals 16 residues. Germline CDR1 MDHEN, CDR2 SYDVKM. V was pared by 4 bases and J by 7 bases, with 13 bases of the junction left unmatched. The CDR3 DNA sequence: TGTGCCAGCAGTTCAACGGGTCGGGACAGGGTATTGACCCAGTACTTC. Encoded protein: CASSSTGRDRVLTQYF.

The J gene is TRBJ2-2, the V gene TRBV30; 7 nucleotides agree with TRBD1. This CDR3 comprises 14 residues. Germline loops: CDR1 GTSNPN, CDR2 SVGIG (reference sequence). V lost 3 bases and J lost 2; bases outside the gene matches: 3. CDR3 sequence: CAWRRDRNTGELFF. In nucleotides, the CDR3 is TGTGCCTGGAGAAGGGACAGAAACACCGGGGAGCTGTTTTTT.

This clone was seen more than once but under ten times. In nucleotides, the CDR3 is TGTGCCAGCTCACTGTCCGGGACTAGGTACACAGATACGCAGTATTTT. Translated: CASSLSGTRYTDTQYF. This rearrangement joins TRBV18 to TRBJ2-3, with TRBD2 matching over 8 bases. Germline lookup yields CDR1 KGHSH and CDR2 LQKENI. V lost 4 bases, J lost 2 bases, and 8 bases stayed unmatched. CDR3 length equals 16 residues.

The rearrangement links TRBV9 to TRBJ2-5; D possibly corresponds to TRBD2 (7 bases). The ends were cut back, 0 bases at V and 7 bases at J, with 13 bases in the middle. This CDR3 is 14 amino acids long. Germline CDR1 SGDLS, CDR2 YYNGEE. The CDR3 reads CASSVDGGRVTQYF. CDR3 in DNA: TGTGCCAGCAGCGTAGACGGGGGGCGGGTGACCCAGTACTTC.